This T cell receptor (beta chain) was captured in a study of CD8 T cells in ankylosing spondylitis. Overall study findings and caveats: A TCR beta motif of under ten highly homologous variants appeared characteristic of ankylosing spondylitis blood.

TCRdb called the 5' RACE reads again in MiXCR, with one record for every CDR3 protein. The top ten hold about a third of the sample, which has about 250,000 distinct CDR3 sequences, about 18% seen once. On this clonotype itself: The antigen is undetermined.

The V gene lost 6 bases and the J gene lost 5 bases, with 22 bases spanning the gap. The CDR3 runs to 16 residues. Germline CDR1 is MDHEN and CDR2 is SYDVKM. This chain uses TRBV28 with TRBJ2-5; a possible D gene is TRBD2 (6 bases). Sequencing was done on a sample of blood, either unsorted or a sorted T cell fraction (not recorded which). The TCR originated in a male donor with ankylosing spondylitis or in good health (not recorded which). CDR3 sequence reads: CASSRQLGGSTETQYF. The CDR3 bases are TGTGCCAGCAGCCGACAGTTGGGGGGTTCAACGGAGACCCAGTACTTC.